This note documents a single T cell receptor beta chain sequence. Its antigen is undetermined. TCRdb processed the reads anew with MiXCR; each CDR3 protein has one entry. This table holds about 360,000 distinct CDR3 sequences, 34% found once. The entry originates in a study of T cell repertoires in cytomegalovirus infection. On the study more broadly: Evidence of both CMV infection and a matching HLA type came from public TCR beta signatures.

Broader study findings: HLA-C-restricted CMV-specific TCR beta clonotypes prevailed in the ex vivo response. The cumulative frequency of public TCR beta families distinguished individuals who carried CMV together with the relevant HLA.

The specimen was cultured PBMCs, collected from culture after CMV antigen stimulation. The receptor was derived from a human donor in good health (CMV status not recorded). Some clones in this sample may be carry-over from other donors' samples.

CDR3 in amino acids: CASSYSVRADGYTF. The CDR3 DNA sequence: TGTGCCAGCAGTTACTCGGTCAGGGCAGATGGCTACACCTTC. The rearrangement links TRBV6-6 to TRBJ1-2, with a possible D match to TRBD1 (5 bases). Germline-derived CDR1 and CDR2 are MNHNY and SVGAGI (reference sequence). This CDR3 is 14 amino acids long. The V end was cut by 0 bases, the J end by 6 bases, with 11 bases between.